What follows are 5 T cell receptor beta chains derived from one specimen sequenced in a study of T cell responses to AZD1222 COVID-19 vaccine. Only in-frame clones appear in the TCRdb table, and some are missing; sequencing was by immunoSEQ multiplex PCR. The sample consists of about 110,000 clones, roughly 92% of them appearing once. Material: peripheral blood, obtained 28 days after the second AZD1222 dose. These receptors all stem from an adult who received the AZD1222 COVID-19 vaccine.

The CDR3 is CASSPDRGGEKLFF. In DNA form, the CDR3 reads TGTGCCAGCAGCCCGGACAGGGGAGGTGAAAAACTGTTTTTT. V is TRBV5-5 and J is TRBJ1-4, with TRBD1 matching 9 bases. Germline lookup yields CDR1 SGHKS and CDR2 YYEKEE (reference sequence). J gave up 7 bases and V 4 bases, and 5 bases lay outside the gene matches. The CDR3 contains 14 residues.

The chain uses TRBV7-9 and TRBJ2-7, with D perhaps matching TRBD1 (5 bases). CDR1 and CDR2 (germline): SEHNR, FQNEAQ (reference sequence). Deletions cut 1 base from V and 2 bases from J, with 9 bases between. The CDR3 is made up of 14 amino acids. The CDR3 nucleotides read TGTGCCAGCAGCTTAGTAGGGGCAGCCTACGAGCAGTACTTC. This gives the protein CASSLVGAAYEQYF.

The chain joins TRBV20-1 to TRBJ2-2, with D possibly matching TRBD2 (6 bases). The V and J ends lost 3 bases and 6 bases respectively, with 17 bases between them. This CDR3 spans 15 amino acids. CDR1 is DFQATT and CDR2 is SNEGSKA in the germline V gene (reference sequence). The CDR3 reads CSASTQGGWSGELFF. CDR3 bases: TGCAGTGCTAGTACTCAGGGAGGTTGGTCCGGGGAGCTGTTTTTT.

The chain employs TRBV6-5 and TRBJ2-3; a weak D match, TRBD2 (5 bases). Germline assignment: CDR1 MNHEY and CDR2 SVGAGI. V lost 8 bases and J lost 0, with 12 bases in between. The CDR3 loop spans 14 amino acids. The DNA for the CDR3 is TGTGCCAGCGCGAGGGATCATAGCACAGATACGCAGTATTTT. Protein sequence: CASARDHSTDTQYF.

The chain couples TRBV12-5 to TRBJ2-3; weak D call: TRBD1 (5 bases). CDR1 and CDR2 (germline): LGHNT, FRNRAP. Trimming removed 1 base from V and 2 bases from J, with 10 bases in between. This CDR3 region has 15 residues. In nucleotides, the CDR3 is TGTGCTAGTGGTTTGGGGACATTCCCCACAGATACGCAGTATTTT. Its protein product is CASGLGTFPTDTQYF.